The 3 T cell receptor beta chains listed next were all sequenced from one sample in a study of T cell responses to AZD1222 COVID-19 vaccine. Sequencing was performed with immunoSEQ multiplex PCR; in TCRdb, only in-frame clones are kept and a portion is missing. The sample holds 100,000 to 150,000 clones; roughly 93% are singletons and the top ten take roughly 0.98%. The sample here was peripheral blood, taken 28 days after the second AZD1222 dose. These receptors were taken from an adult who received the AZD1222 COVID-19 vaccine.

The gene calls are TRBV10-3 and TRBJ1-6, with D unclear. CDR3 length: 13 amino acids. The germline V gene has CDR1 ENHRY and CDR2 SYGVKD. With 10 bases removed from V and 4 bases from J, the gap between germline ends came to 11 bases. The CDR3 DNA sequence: TGTGCCAGCCGGACTGAGTATAATTCACCCCTCCACTTT. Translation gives CASRTEYNSPLHF.

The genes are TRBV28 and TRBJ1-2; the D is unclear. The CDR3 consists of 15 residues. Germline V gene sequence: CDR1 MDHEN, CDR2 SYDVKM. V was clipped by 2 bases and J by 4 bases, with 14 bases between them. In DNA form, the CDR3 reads TGTGCCAGCAGTTTAGCTCCGACTTACCGCTATGGCTACACCTTC. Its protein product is CASSLAPTYRYGYTF.

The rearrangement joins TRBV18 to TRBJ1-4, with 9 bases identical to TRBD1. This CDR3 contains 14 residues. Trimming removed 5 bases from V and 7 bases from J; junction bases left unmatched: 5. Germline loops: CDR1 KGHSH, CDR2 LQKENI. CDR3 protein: CASSRGQGSEKLFF. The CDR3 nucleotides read TGTGCCAGCTCAAGGGGACAGGGAAGTGAAAAACTGTTTTTT.